The clone carrying this TCR beta chain was seen a handful of times. These data come from a study of blood T cell repertoires in COVID-19. The overall study: T cells, B-cell-depleted T cells, or PBMCs provided the cDNA or gDNA that served as material.

Some clones are missing from TCRdb's copy, which holds only in-frame ones; the method was immunoSEQ multiplex PCR. This sample has 250,000 to 350,000 clones, with approximately 89% found just once. The CDR3 is 15 amino acids. V was trimmed by 4 bases and J by 2 bases, leaving 15 bases between them. CDR1 MNHEY and CDR2 SVGAGI come from the germline V gene. A PCR-confirmed or clinician-diagnosed COVID-19 case had contacted exposed participants within 2 weeks of entry. The sequence was obtained from a woman aged 45-65 years who had been exposed to COVID-19. The rearrangement uses TRBV6-5 and TRBJ2-7; a weak D match, TRBD2 (5 bases). Sample: PBMCs or T cells enriched from blood (not recorded which). The CDR3 DNA reads as TGTGCCAGCAGTTGGCGGGTTCTACCTACCTACGAGCAGTACTTC. It translates to CASSWRVLPTYEQYF.